The 14 T cell receptor beta chains listed next were all sequenced from one sample in a study of OX40 agonist ivuxolimab in advanced cancers. Some clones are missing from TCRdb's copy, which holds only in-frame ones; the method was immunoSEQ multiplex PCR. The top ten hold more than 9.5% of the sample, which has 70,000 to 85,000 clones, 94% seen once. The sample was CD4+ or CD8+ T cells sorted from blood, taken in a trial of the OX40 agonist ivuxolimab. The receptors shown here come from an adult with an advanced solid tumor such as melanoma, head and neck, liver or kidney cancer.

The chain couples TRBV18 to TRBJ2-5; a possible D gene is TRBD2 (5 bases). V lost 3 bases, J lost 9 bases, and 8 bases lay in between. The CDR3 is made up of 11 amino acids. Germline V gene sequence: CDR1 KGHSH, CDR2 LQKENI. The CDR3 nucleotides read TGTGCCAGCTCACCGGGAGAATCCCAGTACTTC. Encoded protein: CASSPGESQYF.

The chain uses TRBV29-1 and TRBJ1-2, with D uncertain. The CDR3 extends over 12 amino acids. With 3 bases removed from V and 6 bases from J, the gap between germline ends came to 11 bases. The V gene's germline CDR1 is SQVTM and CDR2 ANQGSEA. CDR3 DNA: TGCAGCGTTGACGGCCCCCTCGATGGCTACACCTTC. Translated: CSVDGPLDGYTF.

The chain carries TRBV19 and TRBJ1-2; 8 nucleotides agree with TRBD1. CDR1 and CDR2 (germline): LNHDA, SQIVND (reference sequence). Germline trimming cut 10 bases from V and 4 bases from J; bases unmatched to any gene: 14. The CDR3 runs 15 residues. The CDR3 here is CATSRPRGQSYGYTF. Here the CDR3 DNA reads TGTGCCACCAGTCGTCCCAGGGGGCAGAGCTATGGCTACACCTTC.

The rearrangement joins TRBV4-1 to TRBJ1-5; perhaps TRBD1 as D (6 bases). Germline V lookup: CDR1 MGHRA, CDR2 YSYEKL. V was cut by 8 bases and J by 0 bases, with 20 bases left in between. This CDR3 is built from 17 residues. CDR3: CASSRTTGTYSNQPQHF. For the CDR3, the DNA is TGCGCCAGCTCCCGTACCACAGGGACGTATAGCAATCAGCCCCAGCATTTT.

This rearrangement joins TRBV5-6 to TRBJ2-5; no firm D call. The V and J ends lost 4 bases and 1 base respectively, with 8 bases between them. The CDR3 runs 13 residues. Germline loops: CDR1 SGHDT, CDR2 YYEEEE. The DNA of the CDR3 is TGTGCCAGCAGCCTGCAGATCCAAGAGACCCAGTACTTC. Translating it yields CASSLQIQETQYF.

V is TRBV5-4 and J is TRBJ2-1, with D possibly TRBD2 on 5 matching bases. Germline V gives CDR1 SGHNT, CDR2 YYREEE (reference sequence). The CDR3 loop spans 13 amino acids. Trimming removed 9 bases at V and 8 bases at J, with 18 bases between. CDR3 amino acids: CATRGVAPDEQFF. Here the CDR3 DNA reads TGTGCCACACGGGGAGTCGCCCCCGATGAGCAGTTCTTC.

V and J are TRBV13 and TRBJ2-7, with 12 bases fitting TRBD2. The germline V gene encodes CDR1 PRHDT and CDR2 FYEKMQ (reference sequence). The CDR3 extends over 13 amino acids. J gave up 6 bases and V 5 bases, and 2 bases lay outside the gene matches. CDR3 in DNA: TGTGCCAGCAGCGCGGGACTAGCGGGCGAGCAGTACTTC. As protein: CASSAGLAGEQYF.

This clone has more than one count but fewer than ten. This chain connects TRBV19 to TRBJ2-7; 8 bases are shared with TRBD2. CDR3 size: 14 residues. V trimming: 3 bases; J trimming: 2 bases; junction bases outside the gene matches: 3. In germline, CDR1 is LNHDA, CDR2 SQIVND (reference sequence). The CDR3 DNA reads as TGTGCCAGTAGTATGAGTAGCGGGACCTACGAGCAGTACTTC. This translates into CASSMSSGTYEQYF. The variable domain in full, with the rest retrieved from reference TRBV19 and TRBJ2-7, is DGGITQSPKYLFRKEGQNVTLSCEQNLNHDAMYWYRQDPGQGLRLIYYSQIVNDFQKGDIAEGYSVSREKKESFPLTVTSAQKNPTAFYLCASSMSSGTYEQYFGPGTRLTVT.

This clone was picked up one time. The chain employs TRBV9 and TRBJ1-1, with D perhaps matching TRBD1 (6 bases). The CDR3 is 14 amino acids. The V gene lost 4 bases and the J gene lost 4 bases, with 14 bases spanning the gap. CDR1 SGDLS and CDR2 YYNGEE come from the germline V gene. CDR3 region: CASSITGKGTEAFF. The DNA of the CDR3 is TGTGCCAGCAGCATTACAGGGAAGGGCACTGAAGCTTTCTTT. The variable domain in full, completed from reference TRBV9 and TRBJ1-1, reads DSGVTQTPKHLITATGQRVTLRCSPRSGDLSVYWYQQSLDQGLQFLIQYYNGEERAKGNILERFSAQQFPDLHSELNLSSLELGDSALYFCASSITGKGTEAFFGQGTRLTVV.

The chain joins TRBV6-5 to TRBJ1-2; TRBD1 matches at 7 bases. Germline CDR1 reads MNHEY; CDR2 reads SVGAGI. There are 15 residues in the CDR3. J was trimmed by 7 bases and V by 4 bases; bases with no gene match: 12. CDR3 residues: CASSWRQGISGGYTF. The CDR3 bases are TGTGCCAGCAGTTGGCGACAGGGCATCTCGGGTGGCTACACCTTC.

This rearrangement joins TRBV25-1 to TRBJ2-7; D remains ambiguous. The CDR3 runs to 13 residues. Trimming took off 5 bases at V and 0 bases at J, with 8 bases between the two ends. CDR1 is MGHDK and CDR2 is SYGVNS in the germline V gene. CDR3 loop: CASSFFSSYEQYF. Written as DNA, the CDR3 is TGTGCCAGCAGTTTCTTCAGCTCCTACGAGCAGTACTTC.

The rearrangement links TRBV4-2 to TRBJ1-1; TRBD1 matches at 9 bases. The CDR3 has 14 amino acids. Germline V CDR1 and CDR2: LGHNA, YNFKEQ. V was clipped by 4 bases and J by 5 bases; unmatched bases: 5. The CDR3, as DNA: TGTGCCAGCAGCCTGACAGGGGGTACGACTGAAGCTTTCTTT. It encodes CASSLTGGTTEAFF.

The chain couples TRBV9 to TRBJ2-3, with 7 nucleotides matching TRBD1. The ends lost 4 bases at V and 1 base at J; junction bases unmatched: 6. The CDR3 length is 15 residues. Germline assignment: CDR1 SGDLS and CDR2 YYNGEE. The CDR3 loop reads CASSPDGTGTDTQYF. In nucleotides, the CDR3 is TGTGCCAGCAGCCCAGACGGGACAGGCACAGATACGCAGTATTTT.

The chain couples TRBV6-6 to TRBJ1-5; D is unclear. V lost 2 bases and J lost 0, with 11 bases in between. The germline V gene encodes CDR1 MNHNY and CDR2 SVGAGI (reference sequence). This CDR3 has 16 amino acids. CDR3 coding DNA: TGTGCCAGCAGTTACGTAGTCGATATTAGCAATCAGCCCCAGCATTTT. It codes for CASSYVVDISNQPQHF.